The present T cell receptor beta chain was sequenced within a study of cytotoxic CD8 clonotypes in ibrutinib-treated CLL. Germline V lookup: CDR1 MNHEY, CDR2 SVGAGI. There are 15 residues in the CDR3. V was pared by 6 bases and J by 6 bases, with 19 bases between. The count of this clone is one. What it binds is unknown. Findings and limits, study-wide: On treatment, the uncommon public clonotypes contracted or remained stable.

Profiling relied on immunoSEQ multiplex PCR, and the TCRdb table lists in-frame clones only, not all of them. The sample includes 52,000 or so clones, 50% to 60% seen only once; the top ten take about 24%. This receptor was taken from a human donor with chronic lymphocytic leukemia. The starting material was PBMCs, obtained at disease progression, from a patient treated with ibrutinib. The chain combines TRBV6-5 with TRBJ2-3; D perhaps matches TRBD2 (5 bases). The CDR3 coding sequence is TGTGCCAGCAGCCCCTTCACTAGTTGGTCCGATACGCAGTATTTT. The encoded protein is CASSPFTSWSDTQYF.